These 17 T cell receptor beta chains came from one sample sequenced in a study of Graves' ophthalmopathy and Graves' hyperthyroidism. Amplifying from RNA transcripts, the study obtained TCR beta CDR3 regions. HTBI primers were used in a first-round RT-PCR, which preceded a second-round multiplex PCR. MiXCR, applied by TCRdb to the multiplex PCR reads, yields one record per CDR3 protein. The profile shows 500,000 to 800,000 distinct CDR3 sequences, roughly 41% of them singletons. The sample was peripheral blood. The receptors shown here come from an adult man with Graves' ophthalmopathy.

This clonotype was detected ten times or more. This chain links TRBV2 with TRBJ1-3, with D maybe TRBD1 (5 bases). Trimming left V 7 bases short and J 8 bases short, with 12 bases between. Per germline, CDR1 SNHLY and CDR2 FYNNEI. The CDR3 runs to 12 residues. The CDR3 coding sequence is TGTGCCAGCAAAGAGTCAGGGCACACCATATATTTT. Translating it yields CASKESGHTIYF. The complete variable domain, with remaining parts taken from reference TRBV2 and TRBJ1-3, reads EPEVTQTPSHQVTQMGQEVILRCVPISNHLYFYWYRQILGQKVEFLVSFYNNEISEKSEIFDDQFSVERPDGSNFTLKIRSTKLEDSAMYFCASKESGHTIYFGEGSWLTVV.

This clonotype was found many times. V and J are TRBV19 and TRBJ1-2, with no clear D. CDR1 and CDR2 (germline): LNHDA, SQIVND (reference sequence). V was pared by 4 bases and J by 4 bases, with 13 bases between. The CDR3 totals 14 residues. As DNA, the CDR3 is TGTGCCAGTAGTAAGGCAGGAGGAACCTATGGCTACACCTTC. Amino acid sequence: CASSKAGGTYGYTF.

This clonotype was detected many times. V is TRBV7-9 and J is TRBJ2-7; 10 positions agree with TRBD2. CDR3 length: 14 residues. The germline V gene encodes CDR1 SEHNR and CDR2 FQNEAQ (reference sequence). V lost 3 bases, J lost 6 bases, and 5 bases stayed unmatched. CDR3 sequence reads: CASSFTAGGPEQYF. In DNA, the CDR3 is TGTGCCAGCAGCTTTACAGCGGGAGGGCCCGAGCAGTACTTC.

This chain joins TRBV29-1 and TRBJ1-2, with D possibly matching TRBD1 (5 bases). Between the trimmed V and J ends, which lost 4 bases and 4 bases, there was a span of 10 bases. From germline, CDR1 is SQVTM and CDR2 ANQGSEA. The CDR3 is 12 residues long. CDR3 sequence: CSVADTRYGYTF. CDR3 coding DNA: TGCAGCGTTGCGGACACCCGCTATGGCTACACCTTC.

V is TRBV7-3 and J is TRBJ1-3, with a tentative D call TRBD1 (5 bases). The CDR3 is 14 amino acids. From germline, CDR1 is SGHTA and CDR2 FQGTGA. V shed 3 bases and J shed 2 bases, with 8 bases lying between them. The CDR3 loop is CASSLGPAGNTIYF. The CDR3 DNA reads as TGTGCCAGCAGCTTGGGGCCTGCTGGAAACACCATATATTTT.

CDR3 nucleotides: TGTGCCAGCAGCTTGGGGACAGGGAGAAAACTGTTTTTT. Translated, it gives CASSLGTGRKLFF. The chain links TRBV5-6 to TRBJ1-4; TRBD1 aligns across 8 bases. Germline-derived CDR1 and CDR2 are SGHDT and YYEEEE. V trimming: 0 bases; J trimming: 10 bases; junction bases outside the gene matches: 2. The CDR3 runs to 13 residues. The full variable domain, in which reference TRBV5-6 and TRBJ1-4 provide the parts outside the CDR3, is DAGVTQSPTHLIKTRGQQVTLRCSPKSGHDTVSWYQQALGQGPQFIFQYYEEEERQRGNFPDRFSGHQFPNYSSELNVNALLLGDSALYLCASSLGTGRKLFFGSGTQLSVL.

V gene TRBV5-1 combines with J gene TRBJ2-5; TRBD2 aligns across 8 bases. V lost 0 bases to trimming and J lost 1 base; unmatched junction nucleotides: 5. Germline-derived CDR1 and CDR2 are SGHRS and YFSETQ. The CDR3 contains 16 residues. The DNA of the CDR3 is TGCGCCAGCAGCTTGGGTCTAGCGGGCCCCCAAGAGACCCAGTACTTC. Amino acids: CASSLGLAGPQETQYF.

Of note for this clonotype: A clone one base away is much larger, so this may be a read error. The chain employs TRBV2 and TRBJ2-5, with no clear D. V was clipped by 8 bases and J by 1 base, with 5 bases between them. Germline V gene lookup returns CDR1 SNHLY and CDR2 FYNNEI. CDR3 size: 11 residues. CDR3 coding DNA: TGTGCCAGCGCCTTCCAAGAGACCCAGTACTTC. It translates to CASAFQETQYF.

This clonotype was seen ten or more times. J is TRBJ1-5 and V is TRBV7-2, with a weak D call TRBD1 (6 bases). Trimming cost V 2 bases and J 5 bases, with 7 bases left between them. Germline CDR1 is SGHTA and CDR2 is FQGNSA. The CDR3 is 13 amino acids. CDR3 residues: CASSLSGDQPQHF. CDR3 in DNA: TGTGCCAGCAGCTTATCAGGGGATCAGCCCCAGCATTTT.

The V and J genes are TRBV10-3 and TRBJ2-7, with 7 bases aligning to TRBD2. Trimming at V came to 6 bases and at J to 6 bases, leaving 14 bases not matched to a gene. This CDR3 comprises 15 residues. Germline V CDR1 and CDR2: ENHRY, SYGVKD. The CDR3 is CAISDLAAASPEQYF. The CDR3 DNA reads TGTGCCATCAGCGACCTAGCGGCGGCTTCCCCCGAGCAGTACTTC.

There are many counts of this clonotype. The chain uses TRBV2 and TRBJ1-5; D possibly corresponds to TRBD1 (6 bases). V was trimmed by 4 bases and J by 0 bases, leaving 13 bases between them. The CDR3 extends over 16 amino acids. CDR1 SNHLY and CDR2 FYNNEI come from the germline V gene. The CDR3 here is CASSVVRGDSNQPQHF. In DNA form, the CDR3 reads TGTGCCAGCAGTGTTGTCAGGGGCGATAGCAATCAGCCCCAGCATTTT.

This clonotype came up a few times. Sequence at one end of the junction differs from germline and may be a read error. V gene TRBV10-3 combines with J gene TRBJ1-2; D is possibly TRBD1 (5 bases). The germline V gene encodes CDR1 ENHRY and CDR2 SYGVKD. The CDR3 consists of 16 residues. The CDR3 nucleotides read TGTGCCAGCAGTCCATGGGTAGGGGCGACTAACTATGGCTACACCTTC. It is translated as CASSPWVGATNYGYTF.

The gene calls are TRBV5-6 and TRBJ1-6; tentatively, D is TRBD1 (6 bases). V was shortened by 0 bases and J by 7 bases, with 14 bases between the two germline ends. Germline CDR1 reads SGHDT; CDR2 reads YYEEEE. The CDR3 totals 16 residues. CDR3: CASSLAGAGGNSPLHF. The CDR3 DNA is TGTGCCAGCAGCTTGGCAGGGGCAGGTGGGAATTCACCCCTCCACTTT.

The chain uses TRBV3-2 and TRBJ1-6. TRBV3-2 is marked as a pseudogene. The CDR3 totals 12 residues. CDR3 sequence: CVSSLTNSPLHF. CDR3 sequence (DNA): TGCGTCAGCAGTTTAACTAATTCACCCCTTCACTTT.

This clonotype was seen a handful of times. The chain joins TRBV6-5 to TRBJ2-7; 7 bases fit TRBD2. Germline trimming cut 1 base from V and 1 base from J; bases unmatched to any gene: 4. This CDR3 comprises 15 residues. Germline CDR1 reads MNHEY; CDR2 reads SVGAGI. CDR3 in DNA: TGTGCCAGCAGTTACTTTCCTAGCGGTTCCTACGAGCAGTACTTC. It encodes CASSYFPSGSYEQYF.

This clonotype was seen more than once but under ten times. The chain combines TRBV12-3 or TRBV12-4 with TRBJ1-6; TRBD1 is a possible D gene (5 bases). Trimming removed 5 bases from V and 9 bases from J, with 26 bases in between. CDR3 size: 18 residues. The CDR3 here is CASSPEGTGWGEISPLHF. In nucleotides, the CDR3 is TGTGCCAGCAGTCCCGAGGGGACGGGCTGGGGGGAAATTTCACCCCTCCACTTT.

Comment on this clonotype: Given a much more abundant clone one base away, this may be a read error. V usage is TRBV12-3 or TRBV12-4 and J usage is TRBJ1-5, with 7 bases fitting TRBD1. The CDR3 totals 13 residues. In DNA, the CDR3 is TGTGCCAGCAACCCGACAGGGAATCGGCCCCAGCATTTT. This gives the protein CASNPTGNRPQHF.